In its sample, the clone carrying this TCR beta chain was seen once. Its target is not known. The data originate from a study of PD-L1 blockade in urothelial cancer. Study context: Samples of blood were analyzed 3 weeks (second dose) and 6 weeks after treatment start.

Stated time point: peripheral blood 6 weeks after treatment start. Germline values: CDR1 SQVTM, CDR2 ANQGSEA. V was shortened by 4 bases and J by 5 bases, with 11 bases between the two germline ends. This CDR3 is built from 12 residues. Profiled with immunoSEQ multiplex PCR; TCRdb holds only in-frame clones, not every one. The table has tens of thousands of clones, more than 75% seen once. Overall study findings and caveats: When measured at 3 weeks, tumor-associated blood clones expanded more in durable-benefit patients. Sub-median blood TCR clonality before treatment predicted longer survival.

This receptor was obtained from a man aged 55 to 69 with urothelial cancer. The sample in question was PBMCs, obtained around atezolizumab (anti-PD-L1) treatment. The chain combines TRBV29-1 with TRBJ2-5; TRBD2 might be the D (7 bases). CDR3 DNA sequence: TGCAGCGTTGTGAAGGGGGGGGAGACCCAGTACTTC. This codes for CSVVKGGETQYF.